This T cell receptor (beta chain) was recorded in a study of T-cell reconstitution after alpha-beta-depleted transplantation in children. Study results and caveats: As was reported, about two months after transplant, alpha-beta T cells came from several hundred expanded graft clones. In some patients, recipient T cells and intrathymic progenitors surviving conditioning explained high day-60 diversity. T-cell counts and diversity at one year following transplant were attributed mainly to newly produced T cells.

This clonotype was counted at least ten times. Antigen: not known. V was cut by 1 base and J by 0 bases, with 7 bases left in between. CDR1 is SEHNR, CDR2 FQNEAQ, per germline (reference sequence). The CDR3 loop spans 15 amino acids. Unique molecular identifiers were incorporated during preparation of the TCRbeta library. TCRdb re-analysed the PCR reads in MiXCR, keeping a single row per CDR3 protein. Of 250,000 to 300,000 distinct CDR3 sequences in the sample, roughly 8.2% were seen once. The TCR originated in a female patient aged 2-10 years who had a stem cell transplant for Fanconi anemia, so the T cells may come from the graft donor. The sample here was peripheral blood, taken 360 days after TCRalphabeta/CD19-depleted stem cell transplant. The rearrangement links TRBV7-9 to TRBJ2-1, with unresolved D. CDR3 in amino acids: CASSLEVGSYNEQFF. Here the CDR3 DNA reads TGTGCCAGCAGCTTAGAGGTAGGCTCCTACAATGAGCAGTTCTTC.